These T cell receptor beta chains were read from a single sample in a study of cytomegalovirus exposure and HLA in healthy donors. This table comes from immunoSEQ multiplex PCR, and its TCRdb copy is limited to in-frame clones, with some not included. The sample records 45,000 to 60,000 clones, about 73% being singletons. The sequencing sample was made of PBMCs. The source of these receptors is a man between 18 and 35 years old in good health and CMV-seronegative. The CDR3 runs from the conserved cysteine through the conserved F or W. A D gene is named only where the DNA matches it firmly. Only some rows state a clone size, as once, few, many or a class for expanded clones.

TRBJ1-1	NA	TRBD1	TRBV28	TGTGCCAGCAGTTTATTCAAGGGGACAGCTCTAGAAGCTTTCTTT	CASSLFKGTALEAFF
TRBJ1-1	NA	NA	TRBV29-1	TGCAGCGTTGAAGATGGGGGAGGGCACCCTGAAGCTTTCTTT	CSVEDGGGHPEAFF
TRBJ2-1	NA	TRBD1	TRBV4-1	TGCGCCAGCAGCCTAGGGGCAGGGGGCCGTTACAATGAGCAGTTCTTC	CASSLGAGGRYNEQFF
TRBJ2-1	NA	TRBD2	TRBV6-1	TGTGCCAGCACCGGAGAAGCGGGAGCCTACAATGAGCAGTTCTTC	CASTGEAGAYNEQFF
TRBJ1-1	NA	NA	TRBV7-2	TGTGCCAGCAGCTTGGAGATTATGAACACTGAAGCTTTCTTT	CASSLEIMNTEAFF
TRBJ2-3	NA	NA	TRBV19	TGTGCCAGTAGCATCACAGCCGCAGATACGCAGTATTTT	CASSITAADTQYF
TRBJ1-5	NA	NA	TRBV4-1	TGCGCCAGCAGCCAAGAAGCAGGTAATAGCAATCAGCCCCAGCATTTT	CASSQEAGNSNQPQHF
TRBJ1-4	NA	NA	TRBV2	TGTGCCAGCAGTGAACCGGTGGGAATAGAAACGGGGTCCAATGAAAAACTGTTTTTT	CASSEPVGIETGSNEKLFF
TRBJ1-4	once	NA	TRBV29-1	TGCAGCGCTGGGGGGGTTACTGAAAAACTGTTTTTT	CSAGGVTEKLFF
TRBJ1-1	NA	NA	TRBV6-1	TGTGCCAGCAGTGAAGGTCGAGCGGGTTCGGCTTTCTTT	CASSEGRAGSAFF
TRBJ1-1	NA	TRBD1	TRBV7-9	TGTGCCAGCAGCTCTCCAGGGGGCCCTAATTTGAACACTGAAGCTTTCTTT	CASSSPGGPNLNTEAFF
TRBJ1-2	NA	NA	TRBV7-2	TGTGCCAGCAGCTTAGGGACAGCAAACTATGGCTACACCTTC	CASSLGTANYGYTF
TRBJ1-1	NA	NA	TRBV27	TGTGCCAGCTTTTCGCAGATGAACACTGAAGCTTTCTTT	CASFSQMNTEAFF
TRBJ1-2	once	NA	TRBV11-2	TGTGCCAGCAGCCCGGGGGACTATGGCTACACCTTC	CASSPGDYGYTF
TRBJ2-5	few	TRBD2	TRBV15	TGTGCCACCAGCAGACCCCTAGCGGGAGCACAAGAGACCCAGTACTTC	CATSRPLAGAQETQYF
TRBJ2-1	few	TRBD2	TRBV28	TGTGCCAGCAAGCCGGAGCGGGGCCAAGCGAATGAGCAGTTCTTC	CASKPERGQANEQFF
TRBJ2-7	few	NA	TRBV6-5	TGTGCCAGCAGTCAACCGGTCCCCTACGAGCAGTACTTC	CASSQPVPYEQYF
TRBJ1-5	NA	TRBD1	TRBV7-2	TGTGCCAGCAGCGAGGACAGGGGGCTTCAGCCCCAGCATTTT	CASSEDRGLQPQHF
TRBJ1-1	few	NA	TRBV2	TGTGCCAGCCCCACACCGACTGAAGCTTTCTTT	CASPTPTEAFF
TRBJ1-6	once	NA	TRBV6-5	TGTGCCAGCAGTTACTCGAATCAGAGAACGGGGCCCCTCCACTTT	CASSYSNQRTGPLHF
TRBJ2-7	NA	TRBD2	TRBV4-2	TGTGCCAGCAGCCAAACGGGACTAGCGGTGGGAGAGCAGTACTTC	CASSQTGLAVGEQYF
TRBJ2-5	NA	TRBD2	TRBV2	TGTGCCCGTTCTGAGGGGAGGGGCCAAGAGACCCAGTACTTC	CARSEGRGQETQYF
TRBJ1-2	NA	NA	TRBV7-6	TGTGCCAGCAGCTTAGCGCAGGGAGGCTATGGCTACACCTTC	CASSLAQGGYGYTF
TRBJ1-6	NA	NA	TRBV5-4	TGTGCCAGCAGCTTGTTCCAGGTTTCACCCCTCCACTTT	CASSLFQVSPLHF
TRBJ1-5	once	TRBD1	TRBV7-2	TGTGCCAGCTCAAGGGGGACAGGGCCCGTGGCCCAGCATTTT	CASSRGTGPVAQHF
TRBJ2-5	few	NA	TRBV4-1	TGCGCCAGCAGCCAACCCCGTCTAGGGAGCATCGGGGAGACCCAGTACTTC	CASSQPRLGSIGETQYF
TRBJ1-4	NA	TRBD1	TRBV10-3	TGTGCCATCAGTGATCCGGGACAGCTAAATGAAAAACTGTTTTTT	CAISDPGQLNEKLFF
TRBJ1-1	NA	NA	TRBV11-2	TGTGCCAGCAGCTTAGCGGGACTCACTGAAGCTTTCTTT	CASSLAGLTEAFF
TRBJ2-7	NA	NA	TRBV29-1	TGCAGCGTTGCCCTCCCTGCAGGGCTCGCTTACGAGCAGTACTTC	CSVALPAGLAYEQYF
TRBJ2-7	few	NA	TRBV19	TGTGCCAGTAGTATCGGGTATAGCGGCTACGAGCAGTACTTC	CASSIGYSGYEQYF
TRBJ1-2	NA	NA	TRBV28	TGTGCCAGCTTTACAGGAGTCTATGGCTACACCTTC	CASFTGVYGYTF
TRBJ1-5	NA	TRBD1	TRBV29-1	TGCAGCGCGGGCTCCGGGACAGGGGTCAATCAGCCCCAGCATTTT	CSAGSGTGVNQPQHF
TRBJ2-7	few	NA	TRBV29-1	TGCAGCGTGACCGGGACACACGAGCAGTACTTC	CSVTGTHEQYF